The 20 T cell receptor beta chains presented below share a single source sample, sequenced in a study of response to subunit inactivated influenza vaccine. TCRdb reprocessed the RT-PCR reads via MiXCR and lists one record per CDR3 protein. Of roughly 500,000 distinct CDR3 sequences in the sample, 20% to 25% were seen once. Separately, the same data were catalogued under a study of T cells expressing NK-cell markers. That publication notes: 5'RACE template switching with UMIs produced the TCR beta cDNA.

Sequenced material: CD4+ T cells sorted from PBMCs, taken about 11 days after vaccination. These receptors were collected from a man over 45 who received an inactivated influenza vaccine.

This clonotype was seen a few times. The V call is TRBV5-5, the J call TRBJ2-2; D is unresolved. The V end was cut by 0 bases, the J end by 3 bases, with 3 bases between. The CDR3 runs to 13 residues. Germline V gene lookup returns CDR1 SGHKS and CDR2 YYEKEE (reference sequence). The DNA for the CDR3 is TGTGCCAGCAGCTTGGATTACACCGGGGAGCTGTTTTTT. Translating it yields CASSLDYTGELFF.

The chain recombines TRBV6-2 or TRBV6-3 with TRBJ2-7; TRBD1 matches at 11 bases. The germline gives CDR1 MNHEY, CDR2 SVGEGT. This CDR3 has 15 amino acids. V was clipped by 4 bases and J by 3 bases; unmatched bases: 5. The CDR3 here is CASSSPGTGGYEQYF. CDR3 in DNA: TGTGCCAGCAGTTCACCCGGGACAGGGGGCTACGAGCAGTACTTC.

The chain uses TRBV5-1 and TRBJ2-5; no definite D call. V was clipped by 4 bases and J by 5 bases, with 18 bases between them. This CDR3 comprises 15 residues. Germline assignment: CDR1 SGHRS and CDR2 YFSETQ. For the CDR3, the DNA is TGCGCCAGCAGCATGGGCCCCGCTTCTGCGGAGACCCAGTACTTC. This encodes CASSMGPASAETQYF.

The rearrangement joins TRBV4-1 to TRBJ1-4, with D possibly being TRBD1 (6 bases). Germline V gene lookup returns CDR1 MGHRA and CDR2 YSYEKL. The CDR3 covers 15 residues. The V end was cut by 2 bases, the J end by 7 bases, with 14 bases between. CDR3 amino acids: CASSQSRGTGEKLFF. CDR3 nucleotide sequence: TGCGCCAGCAGCCAATCCAGGGGCACGGGTGAAAAACTGTTTTTT.

The chain joins TRBV12-3 or TRBV12-4 to TRBJ2-7; the D gene is possibly TRBD2 (6 bases). V lost 6 bases to trimming and J lost 2 bases, with 11 bases between them. The CDR3 runs 13 residues. The chain's CDR3 is CASRGTQAYEQYF. In DNA form, the CDR3 reads TGTGCCAGCAGGGGGACTCAGGCCTACGAGCAGTACTTC.

In its sample, this clonotype was seen a few times. The V gene is TRBV11-2, the J gene TRBJ2-7, with 8 positions matching TRBD1. CDR1 is SGHAT, CDR2 FQNNGV, per germline. The CDR3 is made up of 12 amino acids. V gave up 3 bases and J gave up 12 bases; unmatched junction bases: 7. CDR3 residues: CASSLEWTGMYF. Here the CDR3 DNA reads TGTGCCAGCAGCTTGGAATGGACAGGGATGTACTTC.

This rearrangement joins TRBV15 to TRBJ2-3, with TRBD2 matching over 16 bases. The CDR3 spans 16 residues. Germline CDR1 reads LNHNV; CDR2 reads YYDKDF (reference sequence). The V gene end was trimmed by 4 bases and the J gene end by 6 bases; junction bases not matched to a gene: 4. In nucleotides, the CDR3 is TGTGCCACCAGCACGGGACTAGCGGGAGGGGGGGATACGCAGTATTTT. Encoded protein: CATSTGLAGGGDTQYF. Full variable domain (missing parts from reference TRBV15 and TRBJ2-3): DAMVIQNPRYQVTQFGKPVTLSCSQTLNHNVMYWYQQKSSQAPKLLFHYYDKDFNNEADTPDNFQSRRPNTSFCFLDIRSPGLGDTAMYLCATSTGLAGGGDTQYFGPGTRLTVL.

As to this clonotype: One end of the junction varies from germline; a read error may be responsible. The chain links TRBV7-9 to TRBJ1-4, with 9 bases identical to TRBD1. The germline CDR1 and CDR2 sequences are SEHNR and FQNEAQ (reference sequence). The CDR3 consists of 15 residues. CDR3: CPSSLGGTGLEKLFF. The CDR3 bases are TGTCCCAGCAGCTTAGGCGGGACAGGGCTCGAAAAACTGTTTTTT.

V gene TRBV11-2 combines with J gene TRBJ1-3, with D hard to call. Per the germline V gene, CDR1 is SGHAT and CDR2 is FQNNGV. The CDR3 is made up of 14 amino acids. V gave up 6 bases and J gave up 4 bases, with 13 bases separating them. The CDR3 coding sequence is TGTGCCAGCAGTCGTAATAAAGCAGGAAACACCATATATTTT. Translating it yields CASSRNKAGNTIYF.

The rearrangement joins TRBV7-3 to TRBJ2-2, with a possible D match to TRBD2 (5 bases). Germline CDR1 is SGHTA and CDR2 is FQGTGA. The CDR3 consists of 16 residues. V shed 1 base and J shed 4 bases, with 13 bases lying between them. The CDR3 DNA reads as TGTGCCAGCAGCTTAAGTTCCGGGATGATCACCGGGGAGCTGTTTTTT. Its translation is CASSLSSGMITGELFF.

This clonotype was seen only a few times. The rearrangement links TRBV7-9 to TRBJ2-1, with 11 nucleotides matching TRBD2. The ends lost 4 bases at V and 0 bases at J; junction bases unmatched: 5. The germline V gene has CDR1 SEHNR and CDR2 FQNEAQ (reference sequence). This CDR3 has 17 residues. The chain's CDR3 is CASSSVSGGASYNEQFF. The CDR3 DNA reads TGTGCCAGCAGCTCCGTTAGCGGGGGGGCCTCCTACAATGAGCAGTTCTTC.

The chain carries TRBV12-3 or TRBV12-4 and TRBJ2-5; unclear D gene. The V and J ends lost 6 bases and 1 base respectively, with 9 bases between them. CDR3 length: 13 amino acids. The CDR3 region is CASRLSTQETQYF. CDR3 DNA sequence: TGTGCCAGCAGGCTCAGTACCCAAGAGACCCAGTACTTC.

This clonotype was observed a few times. The chain recombines TRBV29-1 with TRBJ1-1; maybe TRBD1 (6 bases). The germline gives CDR1 SQVTM, CDR2 ANQGSEA. V was shortened by 6 bases and J by 4 bases, with 18 bases between the two germline ends. CDR3 length equals 14 residues. The CDR3: CSVAKQGLGTEAFF. For the CDR3, the DNA is TGCAGCGTCGCCAAACAGGGATTGGGCACTGAAGCTTTCTTT.

This chain links TRBV20-1 with TRBJ2-3, with D possibly TRBD1 on 6 matching bases. Trimming cost V 2 bases and J 5 bases, with 17 bases left between them. The CDR3 runs to 15 residues. CDR1 and CDR2 (germline): DFQATT, SNEGSKA (reference sequence). The CDR3 bases are TGCAGTGCTAGAATTCCCTCAGGGGCAGGAGATACGCAGTATTTT. Translating it yields CSARIPSGAGDTQYF.

CDR3 DNA sequence: TGTGCCATCAGTCGGCGGGACAATGAGCAGTTCTTC. Its protein is CAISRRDNEQFF. The genes are TRBV10-3 and TRBJ2-1; possibly TRBD2 for D (5 bases). Trimming removed 5 bases from V and 5 bases from J, with 7 bases in between. Germline CDR1 ENHRY, CDR2 SYGVKD. There are 12 residues in the CDR3.

The sample holds a few counts of this clonotype. The CDR3 DNA reads as TGTGCCAGCAGTGACAGGGGTACCTTGTCCGGGGAGCTGTTTTTT. The encoded protein is CASSDRGTLSGELFF. The chain couples TRBV7-6 to TRBJ2-2; 8 bases are shared with TRBD1. V was clipped by 6 bases and J by 6 bases; unmatched bases: 9. The CDR3 runs 15 residues. Germline V CDR1 and CDR2: SGHVS, FNYEAQ.

The chain employs TRBV20-1 and TRBJ1-5, with a tentative D call TRBD1 (6 bases). CDR3 length equals 15 residues. Germline CDR1 is DFQATT and CDR2 is SNEGSKA (reference sequence). The germline V and J ends were trimmed by 6 bases and 5 bases, with 20 bases remaining between them. The CDR3 here is CSAAALGTLHQPQHF. CDR3 nucleotide sequence: TGCAGTGCAGCAGCGTTAGGGACACTCCATCAGCCCCAGCATTTT.

This chain uses TRBV5-1 with TRBJ1-3; D unresolved. The V gene lost 2 bases and the J gene lost 1 base, with 22 bases spanning the gap. Germline CDR1 reads SGHRS; CDR2 reads YFSETQ. The CDR3 totals 19 residues. CDR3 nucleotides: TGCGCCAGCAGCTTTGAAGTCGATGTCAGCCACCAGTCTGGAAACACCATATATTTT. Amino acids: CASSFEVDVSHQSGNTIYF.

The gene calls are TRBV10-3 and TRBJ2-3; 12 nucleotides agree with TRBD2. Trimming took 5 bases from V and 7 from J; bases not matched to a gene: 7. There are 15 residues in the CDR3. Germline assignment: CDR1 ENHRY and CDR2 SYGVKD. The CDR3 nucleotides are TGTGCCATCAGTATGACTAGCGGGAGAAGGCATACGCAGTATTTT. Amino acid sequence: CAISMTSGRRHTQYF.

This clonotype has only a few counts. This chain connects TRBV30 to TRBJ2-7; D is ambiguous. In germline, CDR1 is GTSNPN, CDR2 SVGIG (reference sequence). This CDR3 has 15 residues. Trimming left V 0 bases short and J 3 bases short, with 15 bases between. The CDR3 DNA reads TGTGCCTGGAGTGTGAGCGCAGTGAGGCTCTACGAGCAGTACTTC. Its protein product is CAWSVSAVRLYEQYF.